This entry features one T cell receptor beta chain sequence. The CDR3 is made up of 14 amino acids. V lost 3 bases and J lost 11, with 14 bases in between. Germline V gene lookup returns CDR1 LGHNA and CDR2 YSLEER. The record originates from a study of OX40 agonist ivuxolimab in advanced cancers. Study-wide background: Past anti-PD-1, anti-PD-L1 or anti-CTLA-4 therapy was accepted, and 30% to 50% had received some.

Here immunoSEQ multiplex PCR was the method, and the copy in TCRdb shows in-frame clones only, minus some. Among 45,000 to 50,000 clones, around nine tenths were seen once, and the ten largest hold 40% to 65%. This specimen consisted of CD4+ or CD8+ T cells sorted from blood, obtained in a trial of the OX40 agonist ivuxolimab. The receptor was derived from an adult with an advanced solid tumor such as melanoma, head and neck, liver or kidney cancer. V is TRBV4-3 and J is TRBJ2-6; weak D call: TRBD2 (6 bases). CDR3 protein: CASSQGGRDHVLTF. CDR3 nucleotides: TGCGCCAGCAGCCAGGGAGGTAGAGACCACGTCCTGACTTTC.